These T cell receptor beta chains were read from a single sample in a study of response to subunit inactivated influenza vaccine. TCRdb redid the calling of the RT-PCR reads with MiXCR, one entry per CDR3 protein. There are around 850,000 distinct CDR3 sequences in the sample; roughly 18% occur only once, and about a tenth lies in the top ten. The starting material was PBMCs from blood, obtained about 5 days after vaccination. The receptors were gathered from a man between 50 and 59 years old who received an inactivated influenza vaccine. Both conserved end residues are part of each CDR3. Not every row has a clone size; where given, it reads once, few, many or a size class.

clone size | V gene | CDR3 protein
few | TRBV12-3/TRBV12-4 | CASSSQVKYGYTF
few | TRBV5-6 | CASSAGQKNSPLHF
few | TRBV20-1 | CSARVTGYEQYF
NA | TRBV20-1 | CSAINRDRYYNEQFF
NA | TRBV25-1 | CASSELGDDEQFF
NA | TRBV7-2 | CASSYGLAGGSTDEQYF
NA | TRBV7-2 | CASSLVWTDTQYF
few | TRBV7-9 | CASSFLSTGGSPLHF
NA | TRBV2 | CASREHLYEQYF
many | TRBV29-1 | CSVGGIIGETQYF
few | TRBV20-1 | CSARDSGRMEFF
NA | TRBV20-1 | CSAPGLAGGSSYNEQFF
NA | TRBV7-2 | CASSPDPQRYEQYF
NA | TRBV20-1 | CSARQGANLINEQFF
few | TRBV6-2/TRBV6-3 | CASSTSAFRATNGYTF
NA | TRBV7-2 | CASSLYEQETQYF
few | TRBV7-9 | CASSLAPFQGAGNEQFF
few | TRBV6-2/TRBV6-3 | CASETARTLYGYTF
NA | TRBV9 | CDSSVQGGLGETQYF
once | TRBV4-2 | CASSHSGSYEQCF
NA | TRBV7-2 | CASSQSGGAYEQYF
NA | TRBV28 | CASSRQGTYLGGTGELFF
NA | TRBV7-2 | CASSLTGRMSGANVLTF
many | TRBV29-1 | CSVEGWKSSYNEQFF
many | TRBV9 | CASSVGGRDTQYF
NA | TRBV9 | CASSVGPSAESQAFF
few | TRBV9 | CASSISGIFTGELFF
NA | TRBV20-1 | CSASPSGTGNTGELFF
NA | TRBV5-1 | CASSMAQGAREQYF
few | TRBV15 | CATSREYSETQYF
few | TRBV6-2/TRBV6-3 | CASSEMNTEAFF
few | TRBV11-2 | CASSLVPIGGGGGVYNEQFF
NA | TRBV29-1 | CSVDRQGQSGYTF
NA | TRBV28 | CASSFGPNGQTYEQYF
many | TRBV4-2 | CASSQVVGRSNEKLFF
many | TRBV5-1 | CASSLAADEQFF
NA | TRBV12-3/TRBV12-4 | CASSSGGEFYNEQFF